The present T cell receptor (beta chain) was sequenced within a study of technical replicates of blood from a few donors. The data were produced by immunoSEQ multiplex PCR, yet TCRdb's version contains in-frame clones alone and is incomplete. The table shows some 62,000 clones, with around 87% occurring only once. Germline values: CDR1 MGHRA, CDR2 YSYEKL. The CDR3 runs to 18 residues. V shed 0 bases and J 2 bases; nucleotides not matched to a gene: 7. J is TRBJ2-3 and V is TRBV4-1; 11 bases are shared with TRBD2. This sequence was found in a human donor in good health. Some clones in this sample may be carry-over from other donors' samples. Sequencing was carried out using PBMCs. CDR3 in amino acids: CASSQDGLAGLNTDTQYF. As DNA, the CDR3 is TGCGCCAGCAGCCAAGATGGACTAGCGGGCCTAAACACAGATACGCAGTATTTT.